These T cell receptor beta chains were read from a single sample in a study of cytomegalovirus exposure and HLA in healthy donors. Clones were sequenced by immunoSEQ multiplex PCR, and TCRdb holds only the in-frame ones, with some missing. Among 200,000 to 250,000 clones listed, roughly 80% were seen once. Sequencing input: PBMCs. Every receptor here comes from a man between 25 and 39 years old in good health and CMV-seronegative. CDR3s include the opening cysteine and the closing phenylalanine or tryptophan. The D gene is left open where the match is weak. Only some rows state a clone size, as once, few, many or a class for expanded clones.

TGTGCCAGCAGCAAACAGGGACAGGGGGTTGAGACCCAGTACTTC CASSKQGQGVETQYF TRBD1 TRBJ2-5 NA TRBV9
TGCGCCAGCAGCTTAGGCAGGGTGAACACCGGGGAGCTGTTTTTT CASSLGRVNTGELFF NA TRBJ2-2 NA TRBV5-1
TGTGCCAGCAGTTCGACACCGAACACTGAAGCTTTCTTT CASSSTPNTEAFF NA TRBJ1-1 NA TRBV28
TGTGCCAGCAGCTTAGGGGACAGGGGATCTAATGAAAAACTGTTTTTT CASSLGDRGSNEKLFF TRBD1 TRBJ1-4 few TRBV7-9
TGTGCCAGCAGGGCGACTAGTAGGAACGAGCAGTACTTC CASRATSRNEQYF NA TRBJ2-7 NA TRBV2
TGTGCCAGCAGCCGGACAGTGAATGTCTACGAGCAGTACTTC CASSRTVNVYEQYF NA TRBJ2-7 NA TRBV6-1
TGTGCCAGCAGTTACTCGAGTCCTAGCGGGAGATACGAGCAGTACTTC CASSYSSPSGRYEQYF TRBD2 TRBJ2-7 NA TRBV6-5
TGTGCCAGCAGCTGGGACAGGGGCGAAGGCTACGAGCAGTACTTC CASSWDRGEGYEQYF TRBD1 TRBJ2-7 NA TRBV6-1
TGTGCCGGCAGCGCAGGAAGACAAGTGGGCCATAATGAAAAACTGTTTTTT CAGSAGRQVGHNEKLFF NA TRBJ1-4 NA TRBV9
TGCGCCAAGCCAACAGATACGCAGTATTTT CAKPTDTQYF NA TRBJ2-3 NA TRBV5-1
TGTGCCAGCAGCCAAACAGGGGGCGCCGGGAGTGAAGCTTTCTTT CASSQTGGAGSEAFF TRBD1 TRBJ1-1 NA TRBV14
TGTGCCAGCAGCTTCGCTAGCAGCTACGAGCAGTACTTC CASSFASSYEQYF NA TRBJ2-7 few TRBV11-1
TGTGCCAGCAGCCTGAATTTAGTTTCGGGGGGCTCTAACTATGGCTACACCTTC CASSLNLVSGGSNYGYTF NA TRBJ1-2 NA TRBV5-4
TGCAGCGTTGAAACTAGCGGGGGATACAATGAGCAGTTCTTC CSVETSGGYNEQFF TRBD2 TRBJ2-1 NA TRBV29-1
TGTGCCAGCAAGAGGTTTGACACCGGGGAGCTGTTTTTT CASKRFDTGELFF NA TRBJ2-2 NA TRBV28
TGTGCCAGCAGCCCGTGGGACAGGGAAGCCAAAAACATTCAGTACTTC CASSPWDREAKNIQYF TRBD1 TRBJ2-4 NA TRBV7-9
TGTGCCAGCAGTTCACGACAGGGGTCATTAGATACGCAGTATTTT CASSSRQGSLDTQYF TRBD1 TRBJ2-3 NA TRBV27
TGTGCCAGCAGCTTAGCGGGACTTAACAATGAGCAGTTCTTC CASSLAGLNNEQFF NA TRBJ2-1 NA TRBV7-9
TGTGCCAGCAGTTCCTACGGGGGTAATCAGCCCCAGCATTTT CASSSYGGNQPQHF NA TRBJ1-5 NA TRBV27
TGTGCCAGCAGCCCTACCAGGGAGGTCGGTTCACCCCTCCACTTT CASSPTREVGSPLHF NA TRBJ1-6 NA TRBV5-6
TGTGCCAGCAGCTCCGGACTGTGGGAGGCCCAGTACTTC CASSSGLWEAQYF NA TRBJ2-5 NA TRBV7-6
TGTGCCATCAGTGCCGGACTAGTTGGCACAGATACGCAGTATTTT CAISAGLVGTDTQYF TRBD2 TRBJ2-3 NA TRBV10-3
TGTGCCAGTAGTATAAGCGGAAGCAATCAGCCCCAGCATTTT CASSISGSNQPQHF NA TRBJ1-5 NA TRBV19
TGTGCCAGCAGCGACGGGACATATAATTCACCCCTCCACTTT CASSDGTYNSPLHF NA TRBJ1-6 NA TRBV9
TGCGCCAGCACCATGGATGGGCAGGGCGAAGGCGACGAGCAGTACTTC CASTMDGQGEGDEQYF NA TRBJ2-7 NA TRBV5-1
TGTGCCAGCAGCGCCCGGGGGTTGAACACTGAAGCTTTCTTT CASSARGLNTEAFF NA TRBJ1-1 few TRBV9
TGTGCCAGCTCAGATACAGGGAGCACTGAAGCTTTCTTT CASSDTGSTEAFF NA TRBJ1-1 NA TRBV18
TGTGCCAGCAGCGCCCGGGGGGGCTACGAGCAGTACTTC CASSARGGYEQYF TRBD2 TRBJ2-7 NA TRBV9
TGTGCCAGCAGCCAAGATATTTGGGGACAGGGACCTCGAAGGGATGGCTACACCTTC CASSQDIWGQGPRRDGYTF TRBD1 TRBJ1-2 NA TRBV4-2
TGTGCCAGCAGCCTCGTACTAGCGGGGGGCGTCGATGAGCAGTTCTTC CASSLVLAGGVDEQFF TRBD2 TRBJ2-1 NA TRBV28
TGCGCCAGCAGCCAACAGGACAGGGGAGGATACGGCTACACCTTC CASSQQDRGGYGYTF TRBD1 TRBJ1-2 NA TRBV4-3
TGTGCCAGCTCACCACTCACGGGGGACTATGGCTACACCTTC CASSPLTGDYGYTF NA TRBJ1-2 NA TRBV18
TGTGCCAGCAGTGAATTGGGACAGGGTAGCCAAGAGACCCAGTACTTC CASSELGQGSQETQYF TRBD1 TRBJ2-5 few TRBV25-1
TGTGCCAGCAGCCAAGATTCTAGCGGGGGGAGAGAGACCCAGTACTTC CASSQDSSGGRETQYF TRBD2 TRBJ2-5 NA TRBV4-2
TGCGCCAGCAGCTTATCCCCACTAACCTACAATGAGCAGTTCTTC CASSLSPLTYNEQFF NA TRBJ2-1 NA TRBV5-1
TGTGCCAGTAGTTACAGGGGATCGGGCTACACCTTC CASSYRGSGYTF TRBD1 TRBJ1-2 NA TRBV19
TGTGCCAGTAGCCGTGGGGGCCCCGTGGGGACTGAAGCTTTCTTT CASSRGGPVGTEAFF NA TRBJ1-1 NA TRBV19
TGTGCCAGCAGTTCCATTCAACAGGGGAGCACCGGGGAGCTGTTTTTT CASSSIQQGSTGELFF TRBD1 TRBJ2-2 once TRBV6-6
TGTGCCAGTCGAGATGGGGGCCAGCCCCAGCATTTT CASRDGGQPQHF NA TRBJ1-5 NA TRBV19
TGTGCCAGCAGTCGAATGTCCGGGAACATAGCCAAAAACATTCAGTACTTC CASSRMSGNIAKNIQYF NA TRBJ2-4 NA TRBV7-9
TGTGCCAGCAGCCTGACAGGGGCCCCAGATACGCAGTATTTT CASSLTGAPDTQYF TRBD1 TRBJ2-3 NA TRBV7-3
TGTGCCAGCAGCTCGGACAGGGAGTACAATGAGCAGTTCTTC CASSSDREYNEQFF TRBD1 TRBJ2-1 NA TRBV5-6
TGTGCCAGCAGTTACGAGGTTGGGGCCCTCTCCGAGCAGTACTTC CASSYEVGALSEQYF NA TRBJ2-7 NA TRBV6-6
TGCGCCAGCAGCCAAGATCGGGACAGCGCGAACACCGGGGAGCTGTTTTTT CASSQDRDSANTGELFF TRBD1 TRBJ2-2 NA TRBV4-1
TGCGCCAGCAGCTCGGGGGGCACAGATACGCAGTATTTT CASSSGGTDTQYF NA TRBJ2-3 NA TRBV10-2
TGCGCCAGCAGCTTGGCACAGGGGGCCGTCGGGAAGCTGTTTTTT CASSLAQGAVGKLFF TRBD1 TRBJ2-2 once TRBV5-1
TGTGCCAGCAGCTTTAGAGGACAGCAGAATAACTATGGCTACACCTTC CASSFRGQQNNYGYTF NA TRBJ1-2 NA TRBV7-2
TGTGCCAGCAGTGACTCTTCCTTGACAGGGTACGAGCAGTACTTC CASSDSSLTGYEQYF TRBD1 TRBJ2-7 NA TRBV2
TGCAGTGCACTCAGGGAAGATACGCAGTATTTT CSALREDTQYF NA TRBJ2-3 NA TRBV20-1
TGTGCCAGCAGTTACGATCGGACAGGACGCGAGCAGTACTTC CASSYDRTGREQYF TRBD1 TRBJ2-7 NA TRBV6-5
TGTGCTAGCACCCCTGGGGACAGGGGCTACGAGCAGTACTTC CASTPGDRGYEQYF TRBD1 TRBJ2-7 NA TRBV7-7
TGTGCCAGCTCACCTCGAAGGACAGGCAGAGTTAATCCCCACGAGCAGTACTTC CASSPRRTGRVNPHEQYF TRBD1 TRBJ2-7 few TRBV18
TGCGCCAGCAGCTGGACAGGGGGCAATTCACCCCTCCACTTT CASSWTGGNSPLHF TRBD1 TRBJ1-6 few TRBV5-1
TGTGCCAGCAGTGTTCGACAGGGAACGGTCCACGAGCAGTACTTC CASSVRQGTVHEQYF TRBD1 TRBJ2-7 NA TRBV6-6
TGTGCCAGCATCGGTAGCGGGGGTAATCGTGAGCAGTTCTTC CASIGSGGNREQFF TRBD2 TRBJ2-1 once TRBV28
TGTGCCTGGCCTTGTCAGCCCCAGCATTTT CAWPCQPQHF NA TRBJ1-5 NA TRBV13
TGTGCCAGCAGCACCGGGACAGGGGGATCGATCTCTGGAAACACCATATATTTT CASSTGTGGSISGNTIYF TRBD1 TRBJ1-3 NA TRBV11-2
TGCGCCAGCAGCTTGGAGGAGAGCGAGCAGTTCTTC CASSLEESEQFF NA TRBJ2-1 NA TRBV5-1
TGTGCCAGCTCGCGACAGGGCTCTGGGGCCAACGTCCTGACTTTC CASSRQGSGANVLTF TRBD1 TRBJ2-6 NA TRBV18
TGTGCCAGCAGCGTAGAACAGGGTAGGGAGACCCAGTACTTC CASSVEQGRETQYF NA TRBJ2-5 NA TRBV9